This T cell receptor beta chain was retrieved from a study of cytomegalovirus exposure and HLA in healthy donors. The V gene lost 4 bases and the J gene lost 8 bases, with 19 bases spanning the gap. The CDR3 has 15 residues. Only a few counts were recorded for this clone. A multiplex PCR was run with 60 Vbeta primers and 13 Jbeta primers. TCRdb's table, derived via immunoSEQ multiplex PCR, lists solely in-frame clones and lacks some. Counted here are under 150,000 clones, approximately 80% occurring once; the ten biggest clones make up over 0.9%. The material sequenced was PBMCs. V and J are TRBV5-3 and TRBJ2-1; D might be TRBD2 (6 bases). TRBV5-3 carries the ORF label, with uncertain function. The clonotype comes from a human donor in good health. The chain's CDR3 is CARSRTREESDEQFF. The CDR3 nucleotides read TGTGCCAGAAGCCGCACTAGGGAGGAATCTGATGAGCAGTTCTTC.